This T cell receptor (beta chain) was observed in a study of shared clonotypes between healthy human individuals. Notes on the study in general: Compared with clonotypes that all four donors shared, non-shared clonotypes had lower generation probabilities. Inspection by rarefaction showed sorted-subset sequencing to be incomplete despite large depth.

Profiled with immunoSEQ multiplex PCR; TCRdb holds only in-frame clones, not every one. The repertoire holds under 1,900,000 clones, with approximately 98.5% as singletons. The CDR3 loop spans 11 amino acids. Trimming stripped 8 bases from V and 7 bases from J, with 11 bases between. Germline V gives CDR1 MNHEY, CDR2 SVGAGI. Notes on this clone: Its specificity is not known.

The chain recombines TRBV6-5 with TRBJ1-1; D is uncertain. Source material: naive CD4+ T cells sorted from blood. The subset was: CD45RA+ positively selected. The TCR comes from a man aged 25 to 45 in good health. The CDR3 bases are TGTGCCAGCGTCTCCCTAAGTGAAGCTTTCTTT. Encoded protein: CASVSLSEAFF.